The subject of this entry is one T cell receptor beta chain. Its antigen is still unknown. The sample belongs to a study of cytomegalovirus exposure and HLA in healthy donors. Findings and limits, study-wide: TCR beta sequences numbering some 17,000 were associated with HLA alleles at 0.05 false discovery rate in a later analysis. It was assumed in the presence/absence analyses that sequencing depth was roughly uniform across donors. Three CMV-associated chains were confirmed in vitro to be specific for CMV antigens.

A multiplex PCR was run with 60 Vbeta primers and 13 Jbeta primers. Repertoires were generated with immunoSEQ multiplex PCR, while TCRdb's copy carries only in-frame clones and drops some. Of 110,000 to 150,000 clones in the sample, roughly three quarters were seen once. Sequenced input: PBMCs. The sequence derives from a man between 18 and 29 years old in good health and CMV-seronegative.

Written as DNA, the CDR3 is TGTGCCAGTAGTATCGGGACAGGGGCGTCCTACGAGCAGTACTTC. Its protein product is CASSIGTGASYEQYF. This chain joins TRBV19 and TRBJ2-7, with 10 bases identical to TRBD1. Germline CDR1 reads LNHDA; CDR2 reads SQIVND (reference sequence). V shed 3 bases and J 1 base; nucleotides not matched to a gene: 3. The CDR3 is made up of 15 amino acids.